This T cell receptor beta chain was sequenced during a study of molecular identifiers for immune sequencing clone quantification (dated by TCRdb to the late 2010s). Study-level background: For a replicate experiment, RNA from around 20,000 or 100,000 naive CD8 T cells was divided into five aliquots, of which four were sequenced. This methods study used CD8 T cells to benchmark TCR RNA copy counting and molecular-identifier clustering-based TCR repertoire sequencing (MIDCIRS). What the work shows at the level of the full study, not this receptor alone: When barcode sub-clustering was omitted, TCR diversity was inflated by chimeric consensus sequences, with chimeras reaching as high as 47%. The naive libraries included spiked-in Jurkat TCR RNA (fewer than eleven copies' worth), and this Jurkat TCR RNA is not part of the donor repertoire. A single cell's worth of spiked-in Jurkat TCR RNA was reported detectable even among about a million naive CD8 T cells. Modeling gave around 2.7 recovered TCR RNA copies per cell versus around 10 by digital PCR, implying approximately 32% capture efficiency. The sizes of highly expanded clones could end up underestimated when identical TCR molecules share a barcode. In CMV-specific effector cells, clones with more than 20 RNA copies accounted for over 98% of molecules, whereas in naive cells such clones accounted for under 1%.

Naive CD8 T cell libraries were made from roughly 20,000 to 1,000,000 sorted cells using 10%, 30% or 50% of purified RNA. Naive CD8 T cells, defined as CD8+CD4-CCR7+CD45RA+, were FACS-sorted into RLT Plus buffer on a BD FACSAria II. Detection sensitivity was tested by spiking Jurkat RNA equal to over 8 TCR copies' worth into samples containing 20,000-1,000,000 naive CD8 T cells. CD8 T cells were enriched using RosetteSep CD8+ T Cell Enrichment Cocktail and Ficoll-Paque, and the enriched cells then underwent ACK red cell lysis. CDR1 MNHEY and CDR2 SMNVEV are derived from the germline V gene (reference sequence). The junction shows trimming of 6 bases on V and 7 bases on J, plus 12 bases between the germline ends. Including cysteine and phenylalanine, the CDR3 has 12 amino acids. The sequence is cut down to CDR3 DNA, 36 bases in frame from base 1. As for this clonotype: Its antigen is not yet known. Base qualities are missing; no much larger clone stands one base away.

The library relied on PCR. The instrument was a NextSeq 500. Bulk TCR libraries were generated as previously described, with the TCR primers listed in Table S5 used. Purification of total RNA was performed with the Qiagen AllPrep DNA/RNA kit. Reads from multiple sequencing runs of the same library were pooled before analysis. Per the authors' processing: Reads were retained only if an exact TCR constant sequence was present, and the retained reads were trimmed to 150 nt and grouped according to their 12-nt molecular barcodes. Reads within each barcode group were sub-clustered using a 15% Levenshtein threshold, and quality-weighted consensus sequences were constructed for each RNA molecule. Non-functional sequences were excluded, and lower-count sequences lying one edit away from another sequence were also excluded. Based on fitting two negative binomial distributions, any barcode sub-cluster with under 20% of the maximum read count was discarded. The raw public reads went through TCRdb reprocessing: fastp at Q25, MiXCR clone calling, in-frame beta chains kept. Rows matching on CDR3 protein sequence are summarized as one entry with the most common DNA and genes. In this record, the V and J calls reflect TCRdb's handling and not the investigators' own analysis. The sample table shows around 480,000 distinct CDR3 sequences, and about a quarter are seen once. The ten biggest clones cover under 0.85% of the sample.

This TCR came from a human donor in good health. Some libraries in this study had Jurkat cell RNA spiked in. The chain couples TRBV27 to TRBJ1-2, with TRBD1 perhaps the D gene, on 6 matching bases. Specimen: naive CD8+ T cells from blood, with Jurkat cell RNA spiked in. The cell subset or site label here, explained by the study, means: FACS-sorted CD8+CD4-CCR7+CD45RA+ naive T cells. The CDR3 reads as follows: CASRKGGIGYTF. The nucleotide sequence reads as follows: TGTGCCAGCAGGAAAGGGGGTATTGGCTACACCTTC.